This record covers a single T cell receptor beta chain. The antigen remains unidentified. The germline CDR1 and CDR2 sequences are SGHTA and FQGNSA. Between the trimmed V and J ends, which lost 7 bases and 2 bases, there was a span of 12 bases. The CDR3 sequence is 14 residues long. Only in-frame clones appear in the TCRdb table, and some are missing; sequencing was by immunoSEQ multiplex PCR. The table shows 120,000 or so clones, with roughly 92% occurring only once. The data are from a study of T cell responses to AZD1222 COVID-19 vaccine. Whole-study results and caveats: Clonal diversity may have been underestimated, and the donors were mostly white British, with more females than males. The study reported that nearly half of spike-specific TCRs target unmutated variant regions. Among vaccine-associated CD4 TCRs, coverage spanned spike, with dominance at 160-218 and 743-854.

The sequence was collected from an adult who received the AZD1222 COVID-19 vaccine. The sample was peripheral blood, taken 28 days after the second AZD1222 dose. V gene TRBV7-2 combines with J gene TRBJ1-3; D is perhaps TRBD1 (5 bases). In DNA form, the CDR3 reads TGTGCCAGCAACCACGAGACAGCTGGAAACACCATATATTTT. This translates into CASNHETAGNTIYF.